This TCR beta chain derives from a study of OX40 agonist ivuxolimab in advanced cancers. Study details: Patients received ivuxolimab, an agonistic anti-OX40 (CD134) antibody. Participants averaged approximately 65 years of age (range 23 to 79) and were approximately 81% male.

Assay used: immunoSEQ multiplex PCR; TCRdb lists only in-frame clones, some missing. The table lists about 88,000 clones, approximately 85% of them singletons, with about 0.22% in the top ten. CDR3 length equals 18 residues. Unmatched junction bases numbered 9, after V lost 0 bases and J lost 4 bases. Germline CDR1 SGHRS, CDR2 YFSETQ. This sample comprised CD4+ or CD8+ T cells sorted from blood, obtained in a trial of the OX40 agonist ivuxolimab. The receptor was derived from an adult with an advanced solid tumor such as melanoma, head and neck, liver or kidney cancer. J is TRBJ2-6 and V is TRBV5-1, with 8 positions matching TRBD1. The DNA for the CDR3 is TGCGCCAGCAGCTTGGAAGCGCAGGGGGCGCGGGGGGCCAACGTCCTGACTTTC. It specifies CASSLEAQGARGANVLTF.